What follows are 24 T cell receptor beta chains derived from one specimen sequenced in a study of T cell clusters in autoimmune cytopenias. One tube held mixed TRB-A and TRB-B primer pools for touch-down PCR. One entry per CDR3 protein, without DNA, is what TCRdb gives after re-calling the multiplex PCR reads. The specimen's table records approximately 6,400 distinct CDR3 sequences. Each sample's input was 250 ng genomic DNA, 35,000 to 40,000 genome equivalents. The same sample was also studied in work on T cell repertoires in aging, cancer and after chemotherapy.

Sequencing was performed on peripheral blood. Receptors originate from a human donor in good health.

This chain joins TRBV6-6 and TRBJ1-2; TCRdb's D call, TRBD1, is unchecked because there is no DNA. This CDR3 has 14 residues. Germline V gene data show CDR1 as MNHNY and CDR2 as SVGAGI (reference sequence). The CDR3 reads CASSIGTGGHGYTF.

Measured by frequency, this clonotype is medium-sized. This chain connects TRBV19 to TRBJ2-5; TCRdb returns TRBD1, unconfirmable since there is no DNA. The CDR3 totals 14 residues. Germline V lookup: CDR1 LNHDA, CDR2 SQIVND (reference sequence). CDR3 protein: CASSTTTPGETQYF.

The chain links TRBV6-1 to TRBJ2-1; without DNA, the TCRdb call of TRBD1 cannot be checked. The CDR3 totals 15 residues. CDR1 and CDR2 (germline): MNHNS, SASEGT. The CDR3 loop reads CASSDSGGAYNEQFF.

The gene calls are TRBV20-1 and TRBJ2-7; the D call of TRBD1 rests on TCRdb alone, since no DNA is present to check it. The CDR3 length is 15 residues. Germline V gene sequence: CDR1 DFQATT, CDR2 SNEGSKA (reference sequence). The CDR3 protein is CSARAQVGVAYEQYF.

The chain uses TRBV12-3 or TRBV12-4 and TRBJ2-3. This CDR3 contains 12 residues. CDR3 loop: CASSLAGGTQYF.

The rearrangement links TRBV6-1 to TRBJ1-4; TCRdb lists TRBD1, though no DNA is available to test this call. CDR1 and CDR2 from the germline V gene are MNHNS and SASEGT. This CDR3 spans 13 amino acids. The CDR3 region is CASGAVANEKLFF.

V gene TRBV12-3 or TRBV12-4 combines with J gene TRBJ1-2; TCRdb selects TRBD1, and the lack of DNA leaves this call unchecked. This CDR3 has 13 residues. The CDR3 is CATGGPLFYGYTF.

Measured by frequency, this clonotype is medium-sized (0.01 to 0.1%). The V gene is TRBV6-5, the J gene TRBJ1-3; TCRdb reports TRBD1, a call that lacks DNA to check it against. The germline gives CDR1 MNHEY, CDR2 SVGAGI. The CDR3 totals 14 residues. CDR3 sequence: CASRRQAAGNTIYF.

CDR3 region: CASSLRRGPGGGELFF. The chain employs TRBV27 and TRBJ2-2; without DNA, the TCRdb call of TRBD1 cannot be checked. The germline CDR1 and CDR2 sequences are MNHEY and SMNVEV (reference sequence). This CDR3 has 16 residues.

The chain links TRBV10-3 to TRBJ2-5; TCRdb indicates TRBD2, and absent DNA this call remains unverified. CDR3 size: 16 residues. Germline V lookup: CDR1 ENHRY, CDR2 SYGVKD. The CDR3 here is CAISEAGSGVQETQYF.

The rearrangement links TRBV6-1 to TRBJ1-4. CDR1 and CDR2 (germline): MNHNS, SASEGT. There are 14 residues in the CDR3. The CDR3 loop is CASSEGLGNEKLFF.

By frequency, this clonotype is medium-sized (0.01 to 0.1%). This chain uses TRBV6-1 with TRBJ1-2; without DNA, the TCRdb call of TRBD1 cannot be checked. There are 14 residues in the CDR3. Germline V gene sequence: CDR1 MNHNS, CDR2 SASEGT. The CDR3 region is CASSATGTAFGYTF.

The chain carries TRBV20-1 and TRBJ2-4. The germline V gene encodes CDR1 DFQATT and CDR2 SNEGSKA (reference sequence). This CDR3 region has 13 residues. CDR3 in amino acids: CSAREVAKNIQYF.

The J gene is TRBJ2-3, the V gene TRBV10-3. Germline V gene sequence: CDR1 ENHRY, CDR2 SYGVKD. The CDR3 is 14 amino acids. The CDR3 sequence: CAISGAKRTDTQYF.

J is TRBJ1-5 and V is TRBV20-1. This CDR3 spans 15 amino acids. Germline CDR1 is DFQATT and CDR2 is SNEGSKA (reference sequence). This chain's CDR3 is CSARYGSFSNQPQHF.

The chain is built from TRBV30 and TRBJ2-5; the TCRdb call, TRBD2, lacks DNA for checking. The CDR3 totals 16 residues. The germline gives CDR1 GTSNPN, CDR2 SVGIG (reference sequence). CDR3 sequence reads: CAWSPLAGGRGETQYF.

This clonotype is called medium-sized based on its frequency. The chain joins TRBV6-5 to TRBJ1-1. Germline lookup yields CDR1 MNHEY and CDR2 SVGAGI. This CDR3 region has 13 residues. The CDR3 loop reads CASRSAGFTEAFF.

In terms of frequency, this clonotype is medium-sized. The chain joins TRBV15 to TRBJ1-5. Germline CDR1 and CDR2: LNHNV and YYDKDF (reference sequence). The CDR3 is made up of 12 amino acids. The CDR3 is CATWEQGQPQHF. Drawing the rest from reference TRBV15 and TRBJ1-5, the complete variable domain is DAMVIQNPRYQVTQFGKPVTLSCSQTLNHNVMYWYQQKSSQAPKLLFHYYDKDFNNEADTPDNFQSRRPNTSFCFLDIRSPGLGDTAMYLCATWEQGQPQHFGDGTRLSIL.

This clonotype ranks as medium-sized in terms of frequency. V gene TRBV29-1 combines with J gene TRBJ1-3; as DNA is missing, the TRBD1 call by TCRdb cannot be tested. From germline, CDR1 is SQVTM and CDR2 ANQGSEA. The CDR3 length is 14 residues. The CDR3 loop reads CSESGTGTGNTIYF.

The gene calls are TRBV5-1 and TRBJ1-5; TCRdb's D gene call, TRBD1, goes unchecked for lack of DNA. Germline V CDR1 and CDR2: SGHRS, YFSETQ. This CDR3 contains 14 residues. CDR3 residues: CASSSGVGNQPQHF.

The J gene is TRBJ2-7, the V gene TRBV6-1; the TCRdb call, TRBD2, lacks DNA for checking. CDR3 length: 14 residues. From germline, CDR1 is MNHNS and CDR2 SASEGT. CDR3 sequence reads: CASSVAGMRYEQYF.

The V gene is TRBV20-1, the J gene TRBJ2-1; TCRdb names TRBD2, which stays unverified in the absence of DNA. The CDR3 consists of 15 residues. Per the germline V gene, CDR1 is DFQATT and CDR2 is SNEGSKA (reference sequence). The CDR3 loop reads CSADRLAGGRNEQFF.

The chain couples TRBV12-3 or TRBV12-4 to TRBJ1-1; without DNA, the TCRdb call of TRBD1 cannot be checked. CDR3 length: 17 residues. CDR3 sequence reads: CASSLARQGATNTEAFF.

Considering frequency, this clonotype is large. This sequence joins TRBV29-1 and TRBJ2-7; checking the TCRdb D call of TRBD1 is not possible without DNA. The germline V gene has CDR1 SQVTM and CDR2 ANQGSEA. The CDR3 is 16 amino acids. CDR3 sequence reads: CSVDGHGGGSENEQYF.